The clone carrying this TCR beta chain was observed many times. The data were taken from a study of T-cell reconstitution after alpha-beta-depleted transplantation in children. The TCRbeta library incorporated unique molecular identifiers. Via MiXCR, TCRdb re-called the PCR reads, giving one row per CDR3 protein. The sample yields hundreds of thousands of distinct CDR3 sequences, roughly 17% seen once. V lost 6 bases, J lost 4 bases, and 5 bases stayed unmatched. CDR3 length: 14 amino acids. The germline V gene has CDR1 LNHNV and CDR2 YYDKDF (reference sequence). The TCR originated in a human donor who donated a stem cell graft to a child with acute myeloid leukemia. The source was PBMCs from the stem cell graft donor, collected from the stem cell graft. The chain links TRBV15 to TRBJ2-3, with 9 nucleotides matching TRBD1. CDR3 region: CATSPTGGADTQYF. The DNA of the CDR3 is TGTGCCACCAGTCCGACAGGGGGAGCAGATACGCAGTATTTT.